Sequencing of this TCR beta chain was carried out in a study of radiotherapy plus CTLA-4 blockade in lung cancer. For the study at large: Objective responses were observed in 15% to 20% of patients, and disease control was achieved by 30% to 35%.

TCRdb keeps only in-frame clones here, not all; method: immunoSEQ multiplex PCR. Here the sample spans 100,000 or so clones, approximately 83% being singletons. The CDR3 sequence is 13 residues long. The germline V gene encodes CDR1 SGDLS and CDR2 YYNGEE. After removal of 4 bases from V and 6 bases from J, the junction contained 7 bases not matched to a gene. Only a few counts were recorded for this clone. The antigen is unknown. General study findings and limits: It was early blood T cell clone dynamics, with interferon-beta, that reportedly best predicted response.

Those patients who had chemo-refractory metastatic non-small-cell lung cancer were given focal radiation along with CTLA-4 blockade through ipilimumab. The material was peripheral blood, obtained from a patient treated with radiotherapy plus ipilimumab. The gene calls are TRBV9 and TRBJ2-7; 7 bases are shared with TRBD2. This clonotype was obtained from a human donor with non-small cell lung cancer that progressed on radiotherapy plus ipilimumab. The CDR3 loop is CASSPTSWPEQYF. The CDR3 bases are TGTGCCAGCAGCCCGACTAGCTGGCCCGAGCAGTACTTC.